Listed here are 30 T cell receptor beta chains from one sample, sequenced in a study of cytomegalovirus exposure and HLA in healthy donors (dated by TCRdb to 2016 to 2017). Library preparation used the immunoSEQ multiplex PCR assay. A mixture of 60 forward primers for TCR Vbeta segments and 13 reverse primers for TCR Jbeta segments was used in the multiplex PCR. Imported from immuneACCESS, the table was reduced by TCRdb to in-frame sequences with V and J called. These copies leave out some clones; in studies compared against another copy, an unresolved V gene accounts for under half, and the cause of the remainder is not known. Here the sample has just over 95,000 clones; roughly 71% occur a single time. Of the sample, 4.5% to 5.5% is held by the ten largest clones. The sample was PBMCs. These receptors all come from a woman aged 40 to 50 in good health and CMV-seronegative.

The genes are TRBV11-2 and TRBJ2-5; unclear D gene. Trimming removed 5 bases from V and 5 bases from J, with 15 bases in between. This CDR3 has 14 amino acids. Germline assignment: CDR1 SGHAT and CDR2 FQNNGV. The CDR3 region has the DNA TGTGCCAGCAGCGTACTTCTAGGTTATGAGACCCAGTACTTC. It specifies CASSVLLGYETQYF.

The chain recombines TRBV27 with TRBJ2-1; 7 bases map to TRBD1. CDR1 is MNHEY and CDR2 is SMNVEV in the germline V gene (reference sequence). Trimming cost V 3 bases and J 10 bases; bases outside gene matches: 18. This CDR3 is built from 17 residues. CDR3 nucleotide sequence: TGTGCCAGCAGTTTGTTTGGTTGGACAGGACAGCAAATAGAGCAGTTCTTC. Translation: CASSLFGWTGQQIEQFF.

Only one count was recorded for this clone. The chain carries TRBV28 and TRBJ1-5; D unclear. The ends were cut back, 3 bases at V and 2 bases at J, with 8 bases in the middle. Germline V CDR1 and CDR2: MDHEN, SYDVKM. There are 14 residues in the CDR3. CDR3 in DNA: TGTGCCAGCAGTTTGGGAGGGCGCAATCAGCCCCAGCATTTT. Its translation is CASSLGGRNQPQHF.

This clone was counted only a few times. The CDR3 region is CASSFPDRVWETQYF. CDR3 in DNA: TGTGCCAGCAGTTTCCCGGACAGGGTTTGGGAGACCCAGTACTTC. V and J are TRBV25-1 and TRBJ2-5; 8 bases agree with TRBD1. CDR3 length: 15 amino acids. Germline V lookup: CDR1 MGHDK, CDR2 SYGVNS. The trim removed 5 bases at V and 5 bases at J, leaving 10 bases unmatched.

This chain uses TRBV18 with TRBJ2-7, with unresolved D. The V and J ends lost 6 bases and 3 bases respectively, with 24 bases between them. From germline, CDR1 is KGHSH and CDR2 LQKENI. The CDR3 loop spans 17 amino acids. The DNA for the CDR3 is TGTGCCAGCTCCCCCTCGATCGTCGCAGTGGTAAGCTACGAGCAGTACTTC. Its translation: CASSPSIVAVVSYEQYF.

The rearrangement links TRBV6-5 to TRBJ1-2; D gene ambiguous. V dropped 6 bases and J dropped 8 bases, with 16 bases sitting between them. Germline V lookup: CDR1 MNHEY, CDR2 SVGAGI. The CDR3 has 13 amino acids. CDR3 in amino acids: CASSPDHLGGYTF. For the CDR3, the DNA is TGTGCCAGCAGCCCCGACCATTTGGGCGGCTACACCTTC.

Of note for this clone: This specimen includes other DNA sequences encoding the same CDR3. This chain uses TRBV7-9 with TRBJ1-5; D is unresolved. V gave up 1 base and J gave up 7 bases, with 8 bases separating them. In germline, CDR1 is SEHNR, CDR2 FQNEAQ (reference sequence). There are 13 residues in the CDR3. This chain's CDR3 is CASSLEGGQPQHF. The CDR3 DNA follows: TGTGCCAGCAGCTTAGAGGGAGGGCAGCCCCAGCATTTT.

About this clone: Other DNA sequences of this sample code for an identical CDR3. This CDR3 reads CASSLTGNTEAFF. The CDR3 region has the DNA TGTGCCAGCAGCTTGACAGGGAACACTGAAGCTTTCTTT. The V call is TRBV5-6, the J call TRBJ1-1, with D perhaps matching TRBD1 (5 bases). This CDR3 has 13 residues. Germline loops: CDR1 SGHDT, CDR2 YYEEEE. Deletions cut 1 base from V and 1 base from J, with 5 bases between. The full variable domain, rest sourced from reference TRBV5-6 and TRBJ1-1, is DAGVTQSPTHLIKTRGQQVTLRCSPKSGHDTVSWYQQALGQGPQFIFQYYEEEERQRGNFPDRFSGHQFPNYSSELNVNALLLGDSALYLCASSLTGNTEAFFGQGTRLTVV.

The J gene is TRBJ1-2, the V gene TRBV19, with 7 bases identical to TRBD1. The CDR3 is 13 residues long. Germline CDR1 is LNHDA and CDR2 is SQIVND (reference sequence). The trim removed 2 bases at V and 4 bases at J, leaving 1 base unmatched. This CDR3 is CASSITGAYGYTF. CDR3 in DNA: TGTGCCAGTAGTATAACAGGGGCCTATGGCTACACCTTC. The variable domain in full, with the rest retrieved from reference TRBV19 and TRBJ1-2, is DGGITQSPKYLFRKEGQNVTLSCEQNLNHDAMYWYRQDPGQGLRLIYYSQIVNDFQKGDIAEGYSVSREKKESFPLTVTSAQKNPTAFYLCASSITGAYGYTFGSGTRLTVV.

The chain is built from TRBV2 and TRBJ1-4, with no clear D. V lost 9 bases and J 8 bases, leaving 19 bases between the germline ends. This CDR3 region has 14 residues. Germline assignment: CDR1 SNHLY and CDR2 FYNNEI. In DNA, the CDR3 is TGTGCCAGTCGCCGGCCCGAGGTTGGGGAAAAACTGTTTTTT. Translation gives CASRRPEVGEKLFF.

The V gene is TRBV28, the J gene TRBJ1-1, with no clear D. CDR3 length: 15 amino acids. Trimming took off 5 bases at V and 1 base at J, with 14 bases between the two ends. Germline CDR1 MDHEN, CDR2 SYDVKM. This chain's CDR3 is CASSPFSDRNTEAFF. The CDR3, as DNA: TGTGCCAGCAGTCCCTTTTCTGATAGGAACACTGAAGCTTTCTTT.

The rearrangement joins TRBV6-1 to TRBJ1-6; no definite D call. The CDR3 covers 19 residues. The V end was cut by 3 bases, the J end by 8 bases, with 26 bases between. Germline-derived CDR1 and CDR2 are MNHNS and SASEGT. CDR3 DNA: TGTGCCAGCAGTGAGCTTGCAACGGTTCGATCGAAAAATTATTCACCCCTCCACTTT. Translation gives CASSELATVRSKNYSPLHF.

V usage is TRBV5-1 and J usage is TRBJ2-5; 12 nucleotides line up with TRBD2. With 3 bases clipped from V and 3 bases from J, the junction kept 3 bases outside the gene matches. Germline-derived CDR1 and CDR2 are SGHRS and YFSETQ. The CDR3 covers 15 residues. The CDR3 reads CASSSTSGGEETQYF. DNA for the CDR3: TGCGCCAGCAGCTCGACTAGCGGGGGCGAAGAGACCCAGTACTTC.

This chain connects TRBV5-6 to TRBJ1-2; tentatively, D is TRBD1 (5 bases). This CDR3 has 12 amino acids. Per the germline V gene, CDR1 is SGHDT and CDR2 is YYEEEE. Trimming cost V 0 bases and J 5 bases, with 5 bases left between them. CDR3 residues: CASSLAGYGYTF. Written as DNA, the CDR3 is TGTGCCAGCAGCTTGGCAGGGTATGGCTACACCTTC.

This chain uses TRBV27 with TRBJ2-1; D might be TRBD1 (6 bases). V lost 6 bases, J lost 0 bases, and 12 bases lay in between. The CDR3 spans 15 residues. Germline-derived CDR1 and CDR2 are MNHEY and SMNVEV (reference sequence). CDR3 in amino acids: CASRPRGSSYNEQFF. The CDR3 region has the DNA TGTGCCAGCAGACCGAGGGGGAGCTCCTACAATGAGCAGTTCTTC.

The chain has TRBV18 and TRBJ2-2; no reliable D call. Germline V gene sequence: CDR1 KGHSH, CDR2 LQKENI. The CDR3 has 15 amino acids. The germline V and J ends were trimmed by 3 bases and 0 bases, with 8 bases remaining between them. CDR3 sequence reads: CASSPTLPNTGELFF. CDR3 in DNA: TGTGCCAGCTCACCGACACTTCCGAACACCGGGGAGCTGTTTTTT.

This sequence joins TRBV7-2 and TRBJ1-5; 8 bases agree with TRBD1. Per germline, CDR1 SGHTA and CDR2 FQGNSA. The junction had 3 bases not matched to a gene; V was cut back by 3 bases and J by 2 bases. This CDR3 is 15 amino acids long. The CDR3 bases are TGTGCCAGCAGCTTCCCGGGACAGGGCAATCAGCCCCAGCATTTT. Translating gives CASSFPGQGNQPQHF.

This clone appeared once. The chain combines TRBV4-3 with TRBJ1-1; D might be TRBD1 (5 bases). Germline CDR1 and CDR2: LGHNA and YSLEER. This CDR3 region has 15 residues. V lost 0 bases to trimming and J lost 5 bases, with 13 bases between them. The CDR3 region has the DNA TGCGCCAGCAGCCAAGAGCACGGGGGAAGGACTGAAGCTTTCTTT. Protein sequence: CASSQEHGGRTEAFF.

The rearrangement joins TRBV19 to TRBJ2-3; D gene unclear. Germline V gene data show CDR1 as LNHDA and CDR2 as SQIVND (reference sequence). The V end lost 3 bases, the J end lost 6 bases, and 13 bases lay between the germline ends. The CDR3 runs to 14 residues. This CDR3 reads CASSMGRIKDTQYF. For the CDR3, the DNA is TGTGCCAGTAGTATGGGCCGTATAAAGGATACGCAGTATTTT.

The chain uses TRBV27 and TRBJ2-5; D possibly corresponds to TRBD2 (7 bases). CDR3 length equals 14 residues. CDR1 and CDR2 (germline): MNHEY, SMNVEV (reference sequence). Trimming left V 3 bases short and J 4 bases short, with 12 bases between. CDR3 residues: CASSLWGGPETQYF. The CDR3 DNA sequence: TGTGCCAGCAGTTTGTGGGGGGGGCCAGAGACCCAGTACTTC.

This clone was found a few times. The chain recombines TRBV5-1 with TRBJ1-2; D is uncertain. V was cut by 2 bases and J by 3 bases, with 14 bases left in between. CDR1 is SGHRS and CDR2 is YFSETQ in the germline V gene. The CDR3 has 15 amino acids. CDR3 in DNA: TGCGCCAGCAGCTTTCAAGATCCGGGGTACTATGGCTACACCTTC. Amino acid sequence: CASSFQDPGYYGYTF. The full variable domain, with the rest looked up from reference TRBV5-1 and TRBJ1-2, is KAGVTQTPRYLIKTRGQQVTLSCSPISGHRSVSWYQQTPGQGLQFLFEYFSETQRNKGNFPGRFSGRQFSNSRSEMNVSTLELGDSALYLCASSFQDPGYYGYTFGSGTRLTVV.

The chain couples TRBV2 to TRBJ2-1; a possible D gene is TRBD2 (7 bases). The CDR3 sequence is 14 residues long. Germline values: CDR1 SNHLY, CDR2 FYNNEI. V lost 6 bases and J 3 bases, leaving 12 bases between the germline ends. CDR3 residues: CASRRGGVYNEQFF. CDR3 DNA sequence: TGTGCCAGCAGGAGGGGGGGGGTCTACAATGAGCAGTTCTTC.

V gene TRBV6-1 combines with J gene TRBJ1-6, with D possibly being TRBD1 (6 bases). CDR3 size: 17 residues. Germline loops: CDR1 MNHNS, CDR2 SASEGT. Trimming left V 4 bases short and J 7 bases short, with 20 bases between. CDR3 DNA sequence: TGTGCCAGCAGTGGGGGGCGGACAGCCTACCTCAATTCACCCCTCCACTTT. This translates into CASSGGRTAYLNSPLHF.

The rearrangement joins TRBV4-2 to TRBJ2-3, with 12 bases that match TRBD2. The CDR3 length is 16 residues. The germline CDR1 and CDR2 sequences are LGHNA and YNFKEQ. Trimming removed 6 bases from V and 5 bases from J; junction bases left unmatched: 9. CDR3 coding DNA: TGTGCCAGCAGGATAGTTGGACTAGCGGGGCGAGATACGCAGTATTTT. This sequence encodes CASRIVGLAGRDTQYF.

This clone was detected once. V gene TRBV20-1 combines with J gene TRBJ2-1, with D hard to call. CDR1 DFQATT and CDR2 SNEGSKA come from the germline V gene (reference sequence). V was pared by 4 bases and J by 9 bases, with 10 bases between. The CDR3 loop spans 11 amino acids. CDR3 sequence: CSATVVGEQFF. In DNA form, the CDR3 reads TGCAGTGCTACGGTAGTTGGTGAGCAGTTCTTC.

This clone was picked up one time. The V call is TRBV4-1, the J call TRBJ1-1; no firm D call. Germline V gives CDR1 MGHRA, CDR2 YSYEKL. The CDR3 is 13 residues long. The ends were cut back, 3 bases at V and 4 bases at J, with 9 bases in the middle. As DNA, the CDR3 is TGCGCCAGCAGCCAGTACAGTGGCACTGAAGCTTTCTTT. It codes for CASSQYSGTEAFF.

The chain recombines TRBV27 with TRBJ1-5; D remains ambiguous. The V gene's germline CDR1 is MNHEY and CDR2 SMNVEV (reference sequence). The V end lost 6 bases, the J end lost 5 bases, and 14 bases lay between the germline ends. This CDR3 has 14 amino acids. Here the CDR3 DNA reads TGTGCCAGCAGCCCGTTGGTCTCGGATCAGCCCCAGCATTTT. It yields the protein CASSPLVSDQPQHF.

The chain combines TRBV7-9 with TRBJ2-2, with 9 nucleotides matching TRBD2. The CDR3 extends over 14 amino acids. CDR1 is SEHNR and CDR2 is FQNEAQ in the germline V gene (reference sequence). Unmatched junction bases numbered 6, after V lost 8 bases and J lost 5 bases. This CDR3 reads CASGILAGTGELFF. The CDR3 region has the DNA TGTGCCAGCGGTATTCTAGCGGGAACCGGGGAGCTGTTTTTT.

The chain couples TRBV9 to TRBJ1-1; D uncertain. CDR1 is SGDLS and CDR2 is YYNGEE in the germline V gene. V lost 4 bases, J lost 7 bases, and 14 bases lay in between. CDR3 length: 13 amino acids. The CDR3 here is CASSFKTTGEAFF. The CDR3 DNA sequence: TGTGCCAGCAGCTTTAAAACGACGGGTGAAGCTTTCTTT.

The V gene is TRBV7-9, the J gene TRBJ1-2; D is possibly TRBD1 (5 bases). Germline CDR1 and CDR2: SEHNR and FQNEAQ (reference sequence). This CDR3 has 17 amino acids. The V end was cut by 3 bases, the J end by 8 bases, with 25 bases between. In DNA form, the CDR3 reads TGTGCCAGCAGCTTTAGCCCCCTCAGGGTCCCTCAAGAAGGCTACACCTTC. It specifies CASSFSPLRVPQEGYTF.